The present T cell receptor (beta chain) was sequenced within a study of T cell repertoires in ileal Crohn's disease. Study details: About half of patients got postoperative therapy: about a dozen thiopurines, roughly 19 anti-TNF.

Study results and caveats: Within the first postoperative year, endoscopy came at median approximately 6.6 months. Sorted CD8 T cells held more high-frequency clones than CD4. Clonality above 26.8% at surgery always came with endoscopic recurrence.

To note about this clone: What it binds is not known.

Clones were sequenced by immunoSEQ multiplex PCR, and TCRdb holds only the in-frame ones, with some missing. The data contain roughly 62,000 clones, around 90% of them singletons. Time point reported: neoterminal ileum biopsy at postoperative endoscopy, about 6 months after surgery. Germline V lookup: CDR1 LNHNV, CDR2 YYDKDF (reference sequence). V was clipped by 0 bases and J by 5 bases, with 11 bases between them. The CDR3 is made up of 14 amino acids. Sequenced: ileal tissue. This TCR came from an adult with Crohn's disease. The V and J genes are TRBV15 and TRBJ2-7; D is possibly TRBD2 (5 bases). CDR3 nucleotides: TGTGCCACCAGCAGAGATAGAGCGGCAGACGAGCAGTACTTC. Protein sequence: CATSRDRAADEQYF. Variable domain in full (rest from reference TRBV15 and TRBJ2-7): DAMVIQNPRYQVTQFGKPVTLSCSQTLNHNVMYWYQQKSSQAPKLLFHYYDKDFNNEADTPDNFQSRRPNTSFCFLDIRSPGLGDTAMYLCATSRDRAADEQYFGPGTRLTVT.